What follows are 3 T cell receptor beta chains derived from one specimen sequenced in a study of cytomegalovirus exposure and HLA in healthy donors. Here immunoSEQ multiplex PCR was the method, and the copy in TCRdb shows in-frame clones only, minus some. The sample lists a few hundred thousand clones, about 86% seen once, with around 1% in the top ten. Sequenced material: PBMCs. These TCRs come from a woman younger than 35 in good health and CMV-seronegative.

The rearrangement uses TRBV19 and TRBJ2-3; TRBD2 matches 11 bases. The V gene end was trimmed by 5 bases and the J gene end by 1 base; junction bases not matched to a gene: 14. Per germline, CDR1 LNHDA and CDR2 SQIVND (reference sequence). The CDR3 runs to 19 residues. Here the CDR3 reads CASSVKLAGDGEGTDTQYF. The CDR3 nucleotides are TGTGCCAGTAGTGTCAAACTAGCGGGAGACGGAGAGGGCACAGATACGCAGTATTTT.

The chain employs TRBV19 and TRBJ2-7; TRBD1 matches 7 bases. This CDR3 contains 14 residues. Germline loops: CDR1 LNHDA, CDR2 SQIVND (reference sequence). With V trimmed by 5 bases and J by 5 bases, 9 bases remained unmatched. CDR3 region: CASSSRQGWDEQYF. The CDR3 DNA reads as TGTGCCAGTAGTTCCCGACAGGGATGGGACGAGCAGTACTTC.

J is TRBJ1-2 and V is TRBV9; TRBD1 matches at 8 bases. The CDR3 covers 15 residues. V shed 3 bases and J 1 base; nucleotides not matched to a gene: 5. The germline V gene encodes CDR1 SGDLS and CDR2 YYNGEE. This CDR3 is CASSGDRGFNYGYTF. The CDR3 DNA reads TGTGCCAGCAGCGGCGACAGGGGATTTAACTATGGCTACACCTTC. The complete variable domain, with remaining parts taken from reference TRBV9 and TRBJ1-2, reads DSGVTQTPKHLITATGQRVTLRCSPRSGDLSVYWYQQSLDQGLQFLIQYYNGEERAKGNILERFSAQQFPDLHSELNLSSLELGDSALYFCASSGDRGFNYGYTFGSGTRLTVV.